The TCR beta chain described here comes from a study of blood T cell repertoires in COVID-19. Across the whole study: There were acute and convalescent COVID-19 samples, and they came from the United States, Italy and Spain. PBMCs, B-cell-depleted T cells, or T cells provided the cDNA or gDNA that made up the material.

The CDR3 loop spans 14 amino acids. Germline CDR1 is LGHNT and CDR2 is FRNRAP. The germline V and J ends were trimmed by 2 bases and 1 base, with 8 bases remaining between them. How the authors handled the data: Nucleated cell number was recorded as an estimate derived from reference gene primer amplification. Here immunoSEQ multiplex PCR was the method, and the copy in TCRdb shows in-frame clones only, minus some. D and trimming come from the DNA, and the V and J calls and clone size come from that table. The data contain approximately 260,000 clones, under 90% of them singletons. This clone has only one observation.

The TCR comes from a man aged 45 to 65 with acute or convalescent COVID-19. The chain has TRBV12-5 and TRBJ1-1; D unclear. Sequenced sample: peripheral blood. CDR3 amino acids: CASGLPGSNTEAFF. For the CDR3, the DNA is TGTGCTAGTGGTTTGCCCGGGTCGAACACTGAAGCTTTCTTT. Complete variable domain (other parts from reference TRBV12-5 and TRBJ1-1): DARVTQTPRHKVTEMGQEVTMRCQPILGHNTVFWYRQTMMQGLELLAYFRNRAPLDDSGMPKDRFSAEMPDATLATLKIQPSEPRDSAVYFCASGLPGSNTEAFFGQGTRLTVV.